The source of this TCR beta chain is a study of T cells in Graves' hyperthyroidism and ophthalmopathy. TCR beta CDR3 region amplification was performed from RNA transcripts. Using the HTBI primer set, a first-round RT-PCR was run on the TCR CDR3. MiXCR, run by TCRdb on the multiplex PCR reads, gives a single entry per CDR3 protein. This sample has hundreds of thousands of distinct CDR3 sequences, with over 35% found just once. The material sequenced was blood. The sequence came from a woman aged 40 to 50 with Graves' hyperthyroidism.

CDR3 sequence reads: CATSAGTSGRQKETQYF. The CDR3 nucleotides are TGTGCCACCTCAGCCGGGACTAGCGGACGGCAAAAAGAGACCCAGTACTTC. The chain joins TRBV7-2 to TRBJ2-5, with 11 bases aligning to TRBD2. The germline V gene encodes CDR1 SGHTA and CDR2 FQGNSA. With 10 bases clipped from V and 3 bases from J, the junction kept 16 bases outside the gene matches. The CDR3 totals 17 residues.